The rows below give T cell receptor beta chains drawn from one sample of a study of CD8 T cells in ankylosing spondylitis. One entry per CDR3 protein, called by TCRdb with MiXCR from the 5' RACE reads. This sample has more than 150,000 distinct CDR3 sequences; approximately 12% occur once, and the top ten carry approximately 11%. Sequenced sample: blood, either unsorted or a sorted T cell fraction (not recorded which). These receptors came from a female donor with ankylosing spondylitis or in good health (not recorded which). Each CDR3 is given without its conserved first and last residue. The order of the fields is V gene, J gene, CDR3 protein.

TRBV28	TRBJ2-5	ASTPGTGGQETQY
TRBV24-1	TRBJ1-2	ATSDYTGYGYT
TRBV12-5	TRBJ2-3	ASVKRWADTQY
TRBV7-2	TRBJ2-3	ASSSGSSTDTQY
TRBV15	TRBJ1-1	ATSRAGDRTEAF
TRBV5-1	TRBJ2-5	ASSTDTGEETQY
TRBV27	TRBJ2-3	ASSLSPVPEPTDTQY
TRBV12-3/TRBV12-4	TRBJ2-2	ASSLRGAGELF
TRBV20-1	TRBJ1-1	SASTQGGWDTEAF
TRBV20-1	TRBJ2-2	SAGGVEGSGELF
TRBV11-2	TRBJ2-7	ASSLEGGLADFYEQY
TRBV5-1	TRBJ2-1	ASSSGLAVESNEQF
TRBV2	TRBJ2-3	ASTALAGGVDTQY
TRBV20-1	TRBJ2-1	SAIRLVGGGNEQF
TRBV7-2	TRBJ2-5	ASSYDRGYQETQY
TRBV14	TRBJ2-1	ASSHPLGLVNEQF
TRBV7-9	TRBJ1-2	ASSFSFPGEEGYT
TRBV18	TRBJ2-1	ASSPKRRDGIYNEQF
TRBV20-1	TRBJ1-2	SAPQTGVGYGYT
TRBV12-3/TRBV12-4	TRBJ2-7	ASSLTDRSSYEQY
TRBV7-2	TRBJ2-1	ASVGLAGYNEQF
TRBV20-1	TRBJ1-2	SARRQDPYYGYT